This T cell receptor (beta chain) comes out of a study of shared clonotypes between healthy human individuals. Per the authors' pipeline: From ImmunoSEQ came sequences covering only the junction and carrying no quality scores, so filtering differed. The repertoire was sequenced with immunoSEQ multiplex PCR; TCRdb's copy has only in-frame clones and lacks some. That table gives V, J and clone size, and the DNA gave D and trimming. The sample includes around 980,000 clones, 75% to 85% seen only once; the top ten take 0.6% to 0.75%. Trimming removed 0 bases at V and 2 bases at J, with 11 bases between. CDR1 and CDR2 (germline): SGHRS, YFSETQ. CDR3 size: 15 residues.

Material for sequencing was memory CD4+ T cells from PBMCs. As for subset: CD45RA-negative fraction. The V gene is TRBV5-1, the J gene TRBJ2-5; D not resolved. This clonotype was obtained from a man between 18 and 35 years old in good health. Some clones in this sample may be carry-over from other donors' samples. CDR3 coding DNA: TGCGCCAGCAGCTTGGCGGCCAGCTTACAAGAGACCCAGTACTTC. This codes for CASSLAASLQETQYF.